The 23 T cell receptor beta chains reported below all come from one sample, sequenced in a study of response to subunit inactivated influenza vaccine. TCRdb independently ran MiXCR on the RT-PCR reads; one entry per CDR3 protein. The sample includes hundreds of thousands of distinct CDR3 sequences, 12% to 15% of them seen just once. This material consisted of PBMCs from blood, taken less than 15 days before vaccination. Receptors were obtained from a man between 50 and 59 years old who received an inactivated influenza vaccine.

The chain couples TRBV4-1 to TRBJ2-1, with D possibly matching TRBD2 (6 bases). With 4 bases removed from V and 6 bases from J, the gap between germline ends came to 19 bases. The CDR3 loop spans 16 amino acids. CDR1 and CDR2 (germline): MGHRA, YSYEKL. The CDR3 loop is CASSLLPPSGGNEQFF. In DNA form, the CDR3 reads TGCGCCAGCAGCCTCCTCCCCCCCTCCGGGGGCAATGAGCAGTTCTTC.

This clonotype was seen only a few times. The genes are TRBV9 and TRBJ2-7; unclear D gene. V lost 0 bases and J lost 0, with 13 bases in between. The CDR3 runs 16 residues. Germline CDR1 and CDR2: SGDLS and YYNGEE. The CDR3 sequence is CASSVEAYGSSYEQYF. In DNA, the CDR3 is TGTGCCAGCAGCGTAGAGGCTTACGGCAGCTCCTACGAGCAGTACTTC.

This clonotype was seen more than once but under ten times. The gene calls are TRBV24-1 and TRBJ2-1; TRBD1 is a possible D gene (6 bases). Per the germline V gene, CDR1 is KGHDR and CDR2 is SFDVKD. The CDR3 covers 14 residues. Trimming cost V 5 bases and J 3 bases, with 10 bases left between them. In DNA form, the CDR3 reads TGTGCCACCAGTGGAATCAGGGGCTACAATGAGCAGTTCTTC. Its translation: CATSGIRGYNEQFF.

This clonotype was detected only a few times. V is TRBV27 and J is TRBJ2-3; 10 bases are a match to TRBD2. Germline assignment: CDR1 MNHEY and CDR2 SMNVEV (reference sequence). Trimming cost V 4 bases and J 4 bases; bases outside gene matches: 8. The CDR3 extends over 16 amino acids. The CDR3 sequence is CASSSQSGRAADTQYF. CDR3 nucleotide sequence: TGTGCCAGCAGTTCCCAGAGCGGGAGGGCCGCAGATACGCAGTATTTT.

The chain has TRBV20-1 and TRBJ2-1; D tentatively reads TRBD1 or TRBD2 (5 bases each). Germline CDR1 DFQATT, CDR2 SNEGSKA (reference sequence). The CDR3 length is 13 residues. V was cut by 3 bases and J by 4 bases, with 10 bases left in between. The CDR3 coding sequence is TGCAGTGCTAGGGGGGAGCTGTACAATGAGCAGTTCTTC. This gives the protein CSARGELYNEQFF.

The chain couples TRBV7-9 to TRBJ2-7; 12 bases agree with TRBD2. The CDR3 has 17 amino acids. The trim removed 1 base at V and 5 bases at J, leaving 9 bases unmatched. The germline V gene has CDR1 SEHNR and CDR2 FQNEAQ (reference sequence). The CDR3 coding sequence is TGTGCCAGCAGCTTAGAGAGGACTAGCGGGATTGTCGACGAGCAGTACTTC. It encodes CASSLERTSGIVDEQYF.

This clonotype was counted at least ten times. V gene TRBV6-5 combines with J gene TRBJ2-7; D perhaps matches TRBD1 (5 bases). Germline CDR1 reads MNHEY; CDR2 reads SVGAGI. V lost 5 bases to trimming and J lost 6 bases, with 11 bases between them. This CDR3 has 12 residues. The DNA for the CDR3 is TGTGCCAGCAGTACAGGTCCCTTCGAGCAGTACTTC. This sequence encodes CASSTGPFEQYF.

Only a few counts were recorded for this clonotype. This sequence joins TRBV7-2 and TRBJ1-1; no reliable D call. Germline V gives CDR1 SGHTA, CDR2 FQGNSA. Trimming shortened V by 4 bases and J by 0 bases, and 9 bases separated the two germline ends. The CDR3 spans 14 residues. CDR3 in DNA: TGTGCCAGCAGCTCGACACTCATGAACACTGAAGCTTTCTTT. It yields the protein CASSSTLMNTEAFF. The variable domain in full, with the rest retrieved from reference TRBV7-2 and TRBJ1-1, is GAGVSQSPSNKVTEKGKDVELRCDPISGHTALYWYRQSLGQGLEFLIYFQGNSAPDKSGLPSDRFSAERTGGSVSTLTIQRTQQEDSAVYLCASSSTLMNTEAFFGQGTRLTVV.

The chain uses TRBV5-1 and TRBJ1-1, with D perhaps matching TRBD1 (5 bases). CDR1 and CDR2 (germline): SGHRS, YFSETQ. The CDR3 covers 14 residues. V was shortened by 2 bases and J by 3 bases, with 11 bases between the two germline ends. CDR3 DNA: TGCGCCAGCAGCTTAGGGGATGGGCACACTGAAGCTTTCTTT. Amino acids: CASSLGDGHTEAFF.

The CDR3: CASSFGAGRPQETQYF. Here the CDR3 DNA reads TGTGCCAGCAGCTTTGGGGCAGGTAGACCCCAAGAGACCCAGTACTTC. V is TRBV5-8 and J is TRBJ2-5, with D possibly TRBD1 on 5 matching bases. Germline V gene sequence: CDR1 SGHTS, CDR2 YDEGEE. This CDR3 is built from 16 residues. V lost 2 bases and J lost 1, with 15 bases in between.

The chain uses TRBV7-8 and TRBJ2-7, with 7 bases fitting TRBD1. The ends lost 6 bases at V and 4 bases at J; junction bases unmatched: 9. CDR3 length: 14 amino acids. The germline CDR1 and CDR2 sequences are SGHVS and FQNEAQ. CDR3 DNA sequence: TGTGCCAGCAGTTCTTTGACAGGGAGTTACGAGCAGTACTTC. Translated: CASSSLTGSYEQYF.

This clonotype was seen a few times. This chain joins TRBV4-3 and TRBJ2-5; possible D gene TRBD2, 6 bases. Trimming took off 5 bases at V and 4 bases at J, with 20 bases between the two ends. The germline gives CDR1 LGHNA, CDR2 YSLEER. The CDR3 is 16 residues long. CDR3 nucleotide sequence: TGCGCCAGCAGCGAAGGGGCGGGGAGTAGAGCAGAGACCCAGTACTTC. Translated, it gives CASSEGAGSRAETQYF.

This clonotype was seen only a few times. V gene TRBV9 combines with J gene TRBJ2-1, with D perhaps TRBD2 (5 bases). The CDR3 consists of 19 residues. CDR1 is SGDLS, CDR2 YYNGEE, per germline. The V and J ends lost 0 bases and 1 base respectively, with 20 bases between them. The CDR3 DNA reads as TGTGCCAGCAGCGTAGCACCCGGGGTTGTTTACGGGTCCTACAATGAGCAGTTCTTC. Amino acid sequence: CASSVAPGVVYGSYNEQFF.

This clonotype was seen a handful of times. V usage is TRBV7-9 and J usage is TRBJ1-1, with TRBD1 matching 9 bases. CDR3 size: 16 residues. V gave up 5 bases and J gave up 11 bases; unmatched junction bases: 18. Germline V CDR1 and CDR2: SEHNR, FQNEAQ (reference sequence). CDR3 nucleotide sequence: TGTGCCAGCAGCCTTACGGATGGACAGGGGCTCACTTTGGCTTTCTTT. Its translation: CASSLTDGQGLTLAFF.

This clonotype showed up many times. The chain couples TRBV18 to TRBJ2-3; the match to TRBD2 covers 7 bases. The trim removed 4 bases at V and 0 bases at J, leaving 4 bases unmatched. CDR1 KGHSH and CDR2 LQKENI come from the germline V gene. CDR3 size: 15 residues. The CDR3 reads CASSRVAGSTDTQYF. Here the CDR3 DNA reads TGTGCCAGCTCACGTGTAGCGGGTAGCACAGATACGCAGTATTTT.

This clonotype turned up a few times. The chain has TRBV12-3 or TRBV12-4 and TRBJ2-2; D unresolved. V shed 1 base and J shed 2 bases, with 2 bases lying between them. The CDR3 loop spans 13 amino acids. The CDR3 DNA is TGTGCCAGCAGTTTAGATAACACCGGGGAGCTGTTTTTT. It translates to CASSLDNTGELFF.

There are a few counts of this clonotype. The chain uses TRBV15 and TRBJ2-5; maybe TRBD1 (5 bases). Germline-derived CDR1 and CDR2 are LNHNV and YYDKDF (reference sequence). The CDR3 has 15 amino acids. With 0 bases removed from V and 5 bases from J, the gap between germline ends came to 13 bases. CDR3 region: CATSRENRFGETQYF. The CDR3 nucleotides read TGTGCCACCAGCAGAGAGAACAGGTTTGGGGAGACCCAGTACTTC.

The sample holds a few counts of this clonotype. V is TRBV5-1 and J is TRBJ2-7, with 13 nucleotides matching TRBD2. This CDR3 is 16 amino acids long. V was clipped by 4 bases and J by 2 bases; unmatched bases: 6. Germline V gene data show CDR1 as SGHRS and CDR2 as YFSETQ. As DNA, the CDR3 is TGCGCCAGCAGCCCCGGGACTAGCGGGATTCCCTACGAGCAGTACTTC. Its translation is CASSPGTSGIPYEQYF.

This clonotype was counted between two and nine times. The chain links TRBV10-3 to TRBJ2-1, with D possibly matching TRBD2 (6 bases). Trimming shortened V by 0 bases and J by 8 bases, and 14 bases separated the two germline ends. The CDR3 sequence is 15 residues long. In germline, CDR1 is ENHRY, CDR2 SYGVKD. CDR3 nucleotides: TGTGCCATCAGTGAGTCGAGTAGCGGCAATGATGAGCAGTTCTTC. Its translation is CAISESSSGNDEQFF.

This clonotype was picked up a small number of times. V is TRBV3-1 and J is TRBJ2-1; 7 bases align to TRBD2. The V gene end was trimmed by 0 bases and the J gene end by 6 bases; junction bases not matched to a gene: 17. The CDR3 contains 19 residues. Germline CDR1 reads LGHDT; CDR2 reads YNNKEL (reference sequence). The CDR3, as DNA: TGTGCCAGCAGCCAAGAGGCCTTACTTGGGGGGGGAAGATCCAATGAGCAGTTCTTC. Translating gives CASSQEALLGGGRSNEQFF.

The rearrangement links TRBV7-9 to TRBJ2-1, with D possibly matching TRBD2 (6 bases). This CDR3 contains 16 residues. The V end was cut by 4 bases, the J end by 6 bases, with 19 bases between. The V gene's germline CDR1 is SEHNR and CDR2 FQNEAQ (reference sequence). The CDR3 region is CASSSPLLAAGNEQFF. DNA for the CDR3: TGTGCCAGCAGCTCCCCCCTTTTAGCGGCGGGCAATGAGCAGTTCTTC.

This clonotype was observed a few times. This rearrangement joins TRBV5-6 to TRBJ1-3; D remains ambiguous. V was cut by 7 bases and J by 1 base, with 9 bases left in between. This CDR3 has 13 residues. From germline, CDR1 is SGHDT and CDR2 YYEEEE. The CDR3 here is CASHERSGNTIYF. As DNA, the CDR3 is TGTGCCAGCCACGAAAGATCTGGAAACACCATATATTTT.

This chain uses TRBV5-1 with TRBJ1-4, with unresolved D. The ends were cut back, 0 bases at V and 6 bases at J, with 3 bases in the middle. This CDR3 contains 12 residues. The germline CDR1 and CDR2 sequences are SGHRS and YFSETQ. CDR3 loop: CASSLEDEKLFF. The CDR3 DNA sequence: TGCGCCAGCAGCTTGGAAGATGAAAAACTGTTTTTT.